A single sample gave rise to the 15 T cell receptor beta chains below, sequenced in a study of T cell changes during pregnancy in multiple sclerosis. Clones were sequenced by immunoSEQ multiplex PCR, and TCRdb holds only the in-frame ones, with some missing. The repertoire consists of approximately 41,000 clones, with approximately 89% occurring once and the leading ten covering 0.5% to 0.85%. Source: CD4+ T cells from peripheral blood mononuclear cells, taken in the second trimester of pregnancy. The receptors were sampled from a female donor in good health, enrolled as a control in a pregnancy study.

The chain employs TRBV7-2 and TRBJ1-1; weak D call: TRBD1 (5 bases). The V end lost 2 bases, the J end lost 4 bases, and 20 bases lay between the germline ends. Germline CDR1 is SGHTA and CDR2 is FQGNSA. The length of the CDR3 is 17 residues. CDR3 nucleotides: TGTGCCAGCAGCTTAATGGCGGCAGGCCTAGGGGCCACTGAAGCTTTCTTT. It is translated as CASSLMAAGLGATEAFF.

The chain employs TRBV7-6 and TRBJ2-2; TRBD2 is a possible D gene (7 bases). The length of the CDR3 is 15 residues. CDR1 and CDR2 (germline): SGHVS, FNYEAQ. V lost 4 bases and J 3 bases, leaving 12 bases between the germline ends. The CDR3 region has the DNA TGTGCCAGCAGCTCGCGGGGGCGGGACACCGGGGAGCTGTTTTTT. As protein: CASSSRGRDTGELFF.

The chain recombines TRBV5-1 with TRBJ1-1; weak D call: TRBD1 (5 bases). The CDR3 is made up of 14 amino acids. Germline V gene data show CDR1 as SGHRS and CDR2 as YFSETQ. Trimming shortened V by 4 bases and J by 1 base, and 11 bases separated the two germline ends. CDR3: CASSATTGNTEAFF. In nucleotides, the CDR3 is TGCGCCAGCAGCGCAACCACAGGGAACACTGAAGCTTTCTTT.

The chain carries TRBV25-1 and TRBJ2-1; TRBD2 agrees at 13 bases. The junction had 4 bases not matched to a gene; V was cut back by 1 base and J by 7 bases. Germline-derived CDR1 and CDR2 are MGHDK and SYGVNS. This CDR3 has 16 residues. CDR3 nucleotides: TGTGCCAGCAGTGAATGGAAGACTAGCGGGGGGAATGAGCAGTTCTTC. Its translation is CASSEWKTSGGNEQFF. Supplemented by reference TRBV25-1 and TRBJ2-1, the full variable domain reads EADIYQTPRYLVIGTGKKITLECSQTMGHDKMYWYQQDPGMELHLIHYSYGVNSTEKGDLSSESTVSRIRTEHFPLTLESARPSHTSQYLCASSEWKTSGGNEQFFGPGTRLTVL.

About this clone itself: Given the absence of the conserved phenylalanine or tryptophan at the CDR3 end, a read error is likely. The limits of the CDR3 on the DNA are not certain, so only TCRdb's listed CDR3 is given. The rearrangement links TRBV23-1 to TRBJ1-2; the tabulated D call, TRBD1, remains unverified against the DNA. TRBV23-1 is treated as an ORF (open reading frame) with a function not yet certain. Termini included, the CDR3 measures 15 amino acids. The CDR3 here is CASRPRTGGEYPRKI.

This rearrangement joins TRBV6-1 to TRBJ2-5; 8 positions match TRBD2. The ends lost 5 bases at V and 5 bases at J; junction bases unmatched: 10. Looked up from germline, CDR1 is MNHNS and CDR2 is SASEGT. This CDR3 is 15 amino acids long. The CDR3 is CASSQGGLGSETQYF. Here the CDR3 DNA reads TGTGCCAGCAGTCAAGGGGGACTAGGATCGGAGACCCAGTACTTC.

The chain couples TRBV4-3 to TRBJ2-1; 9 bases fit TRBD2. The J segment lost 5 bases and the V segment lost 1 base, leaving 3 bases of the junction unmatched. Germline V CDR1 and CDR2: LGHNA, YSLEER. This CDR3 is 15 amino acids long. The CDR3, as DNA: TGCGCCAGCAGCCAAGTTAGCGGGGGAAACAATGAGCAGTTCTTC. Encoded protein: CASSQVSGGNNEQFF.

A remark on this clone: The junction differs from germline at one of its ends, possibly a read error. The chain uses TRBV29-1 and TRBJ2-3, with unresolved D. The CDR3 has 11 amino acids. CDR1 is SQVTM, CDR2 ANQGSEA, per germline. CDR3 DNA sequence: TGCAGCGTCGAAGGTGAGGATACGCAGTATTTT. This codes for CSVEGEDTQYF.

The V and J genes are TRBV18 and TRBJ1-2; 7 positions agree with TRBD1. With V trimmed by 2 bases and J by 8 bases, 5 bases remained unmatched. The CDR3 covers 13 residues. Germline V gene lookup returns CDR1 KGHSH and CDR2 LQKENI. CDR3 nucleotide sequence: TGTGCCAGCTCACCATCTACAGGGGCCGGCTACACCTTC. It yields the protein CASSPSTGAGYTF.

J is TRBJ1-2 and V is TRBV28; D is ambiguous. Per germline, CDR1 MDHEN and CDR2 SYDVKM. There are 13 residues in the CDR3. Trimming shortened V by 2 bases and J by 4 bases, and 8 bases separated the two germline ends. CDR3 DNA: TGTGCCAGCAGTTTAGACTTAATCTATGGCTACACCTTC. It yields the protein CASSLDLIYGYTF.

This clone turned up a few times. The V and J genes are TRBV28 and TRBJ1-1; TRBD1 agrees at 9 bases. Germline lookup yields CDR1 MDHEN and CDR2 SYDVKM. The CDR3 extends over 15 amino acids. Trimming removed 2 bases from V and 11 bases from J; junction bases left unmatched: 12. The CDR3 sequence is CASSLGNRGQGGAFF. DNA of the CDR3: TGTGCCAGCAGTTTAGGGAACAGGGGGCAAGGGGGGGCTTTCTTT.

The chain combines TRBV27 with TRBJ2-5; TRBD2 matches at 14 bases. CDR1 MNHEY and CDR2 SMNVEV come from the germline V gene (reference sequence). The CDR3 covers 17 residues. J lost 5 bases, V lost 6 bases, and 11 bases had no gene match. CDR3 sequence (DNA): TGTGCCAGCAGCCCCCGACTAGCGGGGGGGCCTAGGGAGACCCAGTACTTC. It yields the protein CASSPRLAGGPRETQYF.

The CDR3 coding sequence is TGTGCCAGCAGCCAGCCCCGGGGGGAGTCGATCAACGAGCAGTACTTC. Its protein product is CASSQPRGESINEQYF. This chain uses TRBV7-2 with TRBJ2-7; 7 bases match TRBD2. V shed 5 bases, J shed 5 bases, and the junction held 15 bases outside the gene matches. The CDR3 is 16 residues long. The V gene's germline CDR1 is SGHTA and CDR2 FQGNSA.

The chain is built from TRBV6-5 and TRBJ2-3; 11 bases map to TRBD2. V was clipped by 6 bases and J by 4 bases; unmatched bases: 6. Germline loops: CDR1 MNHEY, CDR2 SVGAGI. The CDR3 runs to 15 residues. CDR3 coding DNA: TGTGCCAGCAGACCACCGGGACTAGCGGCAGATACGCAGTATTTT. Translation: CASRPPGLAADTQYF.

This rearrangement joins TRBV15 to TRBJ2-7; possible D gene TRBD1, 7 bases. Per germline, CDR1 LNHNV and CDR2 YYDKDF (reference sequence). The V and J ends lost 0 bases and 4 bases respectively, with 19 bases between them. This CDR3 contains 17 residues. CDR3 coding DNA: TGTGCCACCAGCAGAGATATCGGGGGTACAGGGGAATACGAGCAGTACTTC. Its protein is CATSRDIGGTGEYEQYF.